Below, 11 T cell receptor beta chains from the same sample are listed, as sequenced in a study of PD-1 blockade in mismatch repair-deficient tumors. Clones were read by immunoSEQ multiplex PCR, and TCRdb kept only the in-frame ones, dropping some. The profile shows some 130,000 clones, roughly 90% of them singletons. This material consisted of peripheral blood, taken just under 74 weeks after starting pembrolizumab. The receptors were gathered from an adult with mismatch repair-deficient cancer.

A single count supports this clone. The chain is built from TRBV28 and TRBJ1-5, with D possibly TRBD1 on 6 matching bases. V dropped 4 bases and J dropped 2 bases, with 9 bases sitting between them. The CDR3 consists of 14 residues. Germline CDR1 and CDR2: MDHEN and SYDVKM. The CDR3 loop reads CASSSHRGNQPQHF. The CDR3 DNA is TGTGCCAGCAGTTCCCACAGGGGCAATCAGCCCCAGCATTTT.

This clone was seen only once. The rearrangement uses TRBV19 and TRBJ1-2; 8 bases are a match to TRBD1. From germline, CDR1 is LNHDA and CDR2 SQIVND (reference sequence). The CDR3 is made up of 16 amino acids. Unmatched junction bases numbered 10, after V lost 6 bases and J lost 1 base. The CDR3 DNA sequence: TGTGCCAGTAGCTGGACAGGGATAACCTTTAACTATGGCTACACCTTC. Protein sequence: CASSWTGITFNYGYTF.

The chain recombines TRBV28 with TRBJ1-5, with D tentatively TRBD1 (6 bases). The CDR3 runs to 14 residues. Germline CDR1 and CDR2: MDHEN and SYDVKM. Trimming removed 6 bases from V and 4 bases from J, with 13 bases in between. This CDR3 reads CASSLRDINQPQHF. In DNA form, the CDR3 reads TGTGCCAGCAGCCTCCGGGACATTAATCAGCCCCAGCATTTT. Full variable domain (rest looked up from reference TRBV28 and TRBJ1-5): DVKVTQSSRYLVKRTGEKVFLECVQDMDHENMFWYRQDPGLGLRLIYFSYDVKMKEKGDIPEGYSVSREKKERFSLILESASTNQTSMYLCASSLRDINQPQHFGDGTRLSIL.

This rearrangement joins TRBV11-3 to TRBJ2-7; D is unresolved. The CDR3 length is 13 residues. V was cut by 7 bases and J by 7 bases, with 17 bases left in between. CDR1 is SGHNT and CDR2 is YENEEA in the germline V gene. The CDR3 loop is CASTSGSTGEQYF. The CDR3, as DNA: TGTGCCAGCACGTCGGGCAGCACGGGTGAGCAGTACTTC.

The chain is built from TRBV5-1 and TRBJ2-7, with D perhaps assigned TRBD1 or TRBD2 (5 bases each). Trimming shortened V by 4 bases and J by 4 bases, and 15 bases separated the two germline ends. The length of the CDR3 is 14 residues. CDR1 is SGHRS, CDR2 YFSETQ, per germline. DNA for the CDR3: TGCGCCAGCAGCACCCCTTCGGGGACGTACGAGCAGTACTTC. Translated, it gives CASSTPSGTYEQYF.

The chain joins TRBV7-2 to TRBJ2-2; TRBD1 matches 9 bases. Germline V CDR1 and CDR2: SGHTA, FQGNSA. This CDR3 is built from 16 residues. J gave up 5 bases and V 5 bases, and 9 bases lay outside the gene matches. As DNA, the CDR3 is TGTGCCAGCAGCACTTACAGGGGGCTATCAACCGGGGAGCTGTTTTTT. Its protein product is CASSTYRGLSTGELFF.

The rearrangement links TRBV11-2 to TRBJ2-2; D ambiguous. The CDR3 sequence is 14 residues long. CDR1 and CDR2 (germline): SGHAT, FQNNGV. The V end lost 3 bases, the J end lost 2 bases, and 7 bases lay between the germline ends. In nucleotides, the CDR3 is TGTGCCAGCAGCTTGGCGGTAAACACCGGGGAGCTGTTTTTT. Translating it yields CASSLAVNTGELFF.

CDR3 residues: CASSLYLLAGGVEQFF. Written as DNA, the CDR3 is TGTGCCAGCAGTTTATACTTACTAGCGGGAGGTGTTGAGCAGTTCTTC. The rearrangement joins TRBV28 to TRBJ2-1; TRBD2 matches at 12 bases. Per germline, CDR1 MDHEN and CDR2 SYDVKM. The junction had 7 bases not matched to a gene; V was cut back by 1 base and J by 9 bases. The CDR3 totals 16 residues. The whole variable domain, remainder taken from reference TRBV28 and TRBJ2-1, is DVKVTQSSRYLVKRTGEKVFLECVQDMDHENMFWYRQDPGLGLRLIYFSYDVKMKEKGDIPEGYSVSREKKERFSLILESASTNQTSMYLCASSLYLLAGGVEQFFGPGTRLTVL.

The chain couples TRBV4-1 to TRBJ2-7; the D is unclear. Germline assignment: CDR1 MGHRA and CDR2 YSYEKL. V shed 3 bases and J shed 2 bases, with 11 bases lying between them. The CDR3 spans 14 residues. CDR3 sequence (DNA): TGCGCCAGCAGCCAGACGTTGGGGACCTACGAGCAGTACTTC. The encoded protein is CASSQTLGTYEQYF.

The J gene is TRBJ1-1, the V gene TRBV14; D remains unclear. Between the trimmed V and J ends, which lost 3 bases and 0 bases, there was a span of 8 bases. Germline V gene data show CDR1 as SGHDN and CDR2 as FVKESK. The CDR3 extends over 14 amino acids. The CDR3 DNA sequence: TGTGCCAGCAGCCAGGGGAACATGAACACTGAAGCTTTCTTT. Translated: CASSQGNMNTEAFF.

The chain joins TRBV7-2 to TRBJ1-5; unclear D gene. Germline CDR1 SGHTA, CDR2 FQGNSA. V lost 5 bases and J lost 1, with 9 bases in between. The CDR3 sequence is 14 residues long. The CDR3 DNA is TGTGCCAGCAGCCTCCGGGCGAGCAATCAGCCCCAGCATTTT. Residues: CASSLRASNQPQHF.